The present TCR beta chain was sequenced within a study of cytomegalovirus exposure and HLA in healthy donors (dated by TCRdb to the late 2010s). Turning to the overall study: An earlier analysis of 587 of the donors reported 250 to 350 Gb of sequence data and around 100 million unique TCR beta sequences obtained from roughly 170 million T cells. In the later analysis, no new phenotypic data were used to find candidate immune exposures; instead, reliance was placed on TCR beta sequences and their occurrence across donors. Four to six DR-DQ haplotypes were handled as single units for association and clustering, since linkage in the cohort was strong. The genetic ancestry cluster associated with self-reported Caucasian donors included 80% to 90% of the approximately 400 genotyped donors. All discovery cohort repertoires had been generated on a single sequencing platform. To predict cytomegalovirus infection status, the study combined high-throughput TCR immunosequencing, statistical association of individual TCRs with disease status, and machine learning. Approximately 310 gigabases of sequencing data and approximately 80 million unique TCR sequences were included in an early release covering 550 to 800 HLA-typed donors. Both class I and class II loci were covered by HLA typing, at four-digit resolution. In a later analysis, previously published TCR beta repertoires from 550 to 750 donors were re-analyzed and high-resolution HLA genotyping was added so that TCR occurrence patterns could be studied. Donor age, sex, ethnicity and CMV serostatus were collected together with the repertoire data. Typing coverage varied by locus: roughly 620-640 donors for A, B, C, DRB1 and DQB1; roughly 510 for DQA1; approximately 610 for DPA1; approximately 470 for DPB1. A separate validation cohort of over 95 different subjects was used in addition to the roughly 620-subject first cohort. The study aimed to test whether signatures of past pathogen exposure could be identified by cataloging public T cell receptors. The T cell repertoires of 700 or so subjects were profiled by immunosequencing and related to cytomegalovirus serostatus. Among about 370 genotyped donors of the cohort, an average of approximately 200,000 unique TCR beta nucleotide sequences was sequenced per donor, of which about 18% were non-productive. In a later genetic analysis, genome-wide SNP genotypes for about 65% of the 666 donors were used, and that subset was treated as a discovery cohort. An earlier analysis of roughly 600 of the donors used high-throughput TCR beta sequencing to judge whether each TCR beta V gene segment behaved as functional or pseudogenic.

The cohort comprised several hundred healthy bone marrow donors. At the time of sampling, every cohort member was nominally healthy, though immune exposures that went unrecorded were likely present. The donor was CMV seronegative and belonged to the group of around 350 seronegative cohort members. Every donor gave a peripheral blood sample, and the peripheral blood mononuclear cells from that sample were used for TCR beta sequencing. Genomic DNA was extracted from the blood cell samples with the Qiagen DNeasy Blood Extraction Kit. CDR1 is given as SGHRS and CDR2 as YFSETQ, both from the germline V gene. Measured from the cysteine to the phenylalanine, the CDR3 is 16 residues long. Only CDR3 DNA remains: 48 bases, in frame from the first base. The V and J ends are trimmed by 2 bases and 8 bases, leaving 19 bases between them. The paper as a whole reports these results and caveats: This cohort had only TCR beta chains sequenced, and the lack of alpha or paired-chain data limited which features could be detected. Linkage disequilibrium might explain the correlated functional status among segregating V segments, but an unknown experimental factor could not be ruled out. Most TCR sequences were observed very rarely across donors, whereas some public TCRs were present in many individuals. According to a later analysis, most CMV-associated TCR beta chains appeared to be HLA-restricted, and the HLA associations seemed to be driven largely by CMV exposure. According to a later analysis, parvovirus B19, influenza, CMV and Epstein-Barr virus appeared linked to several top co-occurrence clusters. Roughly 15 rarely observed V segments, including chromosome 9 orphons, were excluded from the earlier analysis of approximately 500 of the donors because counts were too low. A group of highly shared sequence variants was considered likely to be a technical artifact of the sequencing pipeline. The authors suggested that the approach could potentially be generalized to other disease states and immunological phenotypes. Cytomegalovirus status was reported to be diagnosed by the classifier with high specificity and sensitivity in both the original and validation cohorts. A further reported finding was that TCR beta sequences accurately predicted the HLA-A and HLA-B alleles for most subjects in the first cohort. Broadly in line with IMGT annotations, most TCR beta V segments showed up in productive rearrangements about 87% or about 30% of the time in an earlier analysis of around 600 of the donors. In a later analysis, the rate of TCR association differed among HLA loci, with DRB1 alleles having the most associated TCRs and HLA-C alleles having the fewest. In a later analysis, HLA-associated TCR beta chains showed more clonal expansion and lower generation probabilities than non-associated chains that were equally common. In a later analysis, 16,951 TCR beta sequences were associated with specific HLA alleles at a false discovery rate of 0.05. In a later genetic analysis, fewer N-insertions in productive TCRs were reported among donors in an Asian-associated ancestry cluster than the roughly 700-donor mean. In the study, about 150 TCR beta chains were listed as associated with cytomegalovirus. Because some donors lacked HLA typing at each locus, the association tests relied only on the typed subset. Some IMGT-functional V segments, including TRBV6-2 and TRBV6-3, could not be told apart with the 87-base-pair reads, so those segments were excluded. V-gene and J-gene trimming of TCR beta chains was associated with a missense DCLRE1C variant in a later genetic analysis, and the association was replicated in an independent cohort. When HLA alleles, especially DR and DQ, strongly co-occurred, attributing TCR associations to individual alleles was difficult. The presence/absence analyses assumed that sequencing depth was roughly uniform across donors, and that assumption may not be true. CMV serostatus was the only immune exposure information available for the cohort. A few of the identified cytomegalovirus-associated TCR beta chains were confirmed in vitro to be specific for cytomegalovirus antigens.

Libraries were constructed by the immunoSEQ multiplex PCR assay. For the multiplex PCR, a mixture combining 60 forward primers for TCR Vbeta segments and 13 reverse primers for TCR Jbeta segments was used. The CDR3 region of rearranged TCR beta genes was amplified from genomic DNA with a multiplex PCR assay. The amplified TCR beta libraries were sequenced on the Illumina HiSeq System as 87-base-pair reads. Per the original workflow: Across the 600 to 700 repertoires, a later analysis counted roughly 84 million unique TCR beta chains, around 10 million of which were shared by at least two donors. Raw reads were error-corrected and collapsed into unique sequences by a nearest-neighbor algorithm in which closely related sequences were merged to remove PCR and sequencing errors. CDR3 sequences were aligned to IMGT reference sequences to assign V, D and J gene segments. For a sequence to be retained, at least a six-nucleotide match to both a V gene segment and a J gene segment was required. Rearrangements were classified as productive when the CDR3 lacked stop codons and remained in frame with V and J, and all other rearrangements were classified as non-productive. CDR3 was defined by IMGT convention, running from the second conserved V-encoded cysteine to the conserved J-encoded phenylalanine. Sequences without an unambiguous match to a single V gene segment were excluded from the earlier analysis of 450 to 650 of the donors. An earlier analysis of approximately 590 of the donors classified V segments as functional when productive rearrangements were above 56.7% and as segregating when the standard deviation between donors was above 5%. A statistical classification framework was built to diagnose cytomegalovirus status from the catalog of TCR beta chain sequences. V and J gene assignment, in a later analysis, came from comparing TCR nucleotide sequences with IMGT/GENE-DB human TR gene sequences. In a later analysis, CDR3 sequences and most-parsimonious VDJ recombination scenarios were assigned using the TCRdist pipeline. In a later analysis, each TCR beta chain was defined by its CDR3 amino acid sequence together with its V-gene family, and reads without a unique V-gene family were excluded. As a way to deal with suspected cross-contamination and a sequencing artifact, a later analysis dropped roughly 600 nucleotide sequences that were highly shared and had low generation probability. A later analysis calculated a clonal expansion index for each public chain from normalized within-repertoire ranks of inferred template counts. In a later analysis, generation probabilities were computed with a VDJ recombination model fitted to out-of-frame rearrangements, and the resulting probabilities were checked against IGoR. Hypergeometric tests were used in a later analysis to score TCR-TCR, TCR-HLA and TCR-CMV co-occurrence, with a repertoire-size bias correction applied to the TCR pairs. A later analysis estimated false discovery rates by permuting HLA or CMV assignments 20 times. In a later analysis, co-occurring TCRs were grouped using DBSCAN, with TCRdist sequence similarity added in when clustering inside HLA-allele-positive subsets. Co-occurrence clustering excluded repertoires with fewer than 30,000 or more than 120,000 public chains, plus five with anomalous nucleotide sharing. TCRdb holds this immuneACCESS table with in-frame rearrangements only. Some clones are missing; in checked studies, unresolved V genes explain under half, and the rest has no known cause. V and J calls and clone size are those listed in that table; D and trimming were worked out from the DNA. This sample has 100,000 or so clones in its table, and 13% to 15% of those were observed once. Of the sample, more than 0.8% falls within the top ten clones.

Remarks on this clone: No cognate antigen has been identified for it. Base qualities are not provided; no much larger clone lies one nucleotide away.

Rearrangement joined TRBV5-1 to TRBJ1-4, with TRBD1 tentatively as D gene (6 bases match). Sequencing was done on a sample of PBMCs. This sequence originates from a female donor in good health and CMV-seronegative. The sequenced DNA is TGCGCCAGCAGCTTCGTTATAGGCAGCCAGGGGGAAAAACTGTTTTTT. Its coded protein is CASSFVIGSQGEKLFF.